The 27 T cell receptor beta chains reported below all come from one sample, sequenced in a study of T cell repertoires in cytomegalovirus infection. TCRdb re-called the reads through MiXCR, storing one row per CDR3 protein. Found here are around 530,000 distinct CDR3 sequences, around 27% of them singletons; the top ten hold less than 15%. The specimen sequenced was PBMCs. These receptors were collected from a human donor in good health (CMV status not recorded). Some clones in this sample may be carry-over from other donors' samples.

This chain uses TRBV5-1 with TRBJ1-3; D is uncertain. There are 13 residues in the CDR3. CDR1 is SGHRS and CDR2 is YFSETQ in the germline V gene. V was shortened by 10 bases and J by 0 bases, with 11 bases between the two germline ends. The CDR3 coding sequence is TGCGCCTCACGGGCTTACTCTGGAAACACCATATATTTT. Protein sequence: CASRAYSGNTIYF. Full variable domain (missing parts from reference TRBV5-1 and TRBJ1-3): KAGVTQTPRYLIKTRGQQVTLSCSPISGHRSVSWYQQTPGQGLQFLFEYFSETQRNKGNFPGRFSGRQFSNSRSEMNVSTLELGDSALYLCASRAYSGNTIYFGEGSWLTVV.

This clonotype has only a few counts. The J gene is TRBJ1-1, the V gene TRBV7-2, with TRBD1 identical over 9 bases. V shed 4 bases, J shed 3 bases, and the junction held 6 bases outside the gene matches. This CDR3 spans 15 amino acids. The germline V gene has CDR1 SGHTA and CDR2 FQGNSA. In DNA, the CDR3 is TGTGCCAGCAGCTCGGGACAGGGACCACACACTGAAGCTTTCTTT. As protein: CASSSGQGPHTEAFF.

This chain joins TRBV10-3 and TRBJ2-2, with no clear D. Deletions cut 2 bases from V and 2 bases from J, with 9 bases between. The germline V gene encodes CDR1 ENHRY and CDR2 SYGVKD. This CDR3 is 15 amino acids long. The DNA of the CDR3 is TGTGCCATCAGTGAGGACGGGTCAAACACCGGGGAGCTGTTTTTT. Its translation is CAISEDGSNTGELFF.

This clonotype was counted at least ten times. The chain has TRBV7-2 and TRBJ2-1; 13 nucleotides match TRBD2. Trimming took 5 bases from V and 10 from J; bases not matched to a gene: 11. The germline V gene has CDR1 SGHTA and CDR2 FQGNSA. The CDR3 totals 16 residues. The chain's CDR3 is CASSAGLAGLSGEQFF. CDR3 nucleotides: TGTGCCAGCAGCGCGGGACTAGCGGGACTATCGGGAGAGCAGTTCTTC.

This clonotype was counted between two and nine times. The V and J genes are TRBV12-3 or TRBV12-4 and TRBJ2-5; TRBD2 might be the D (6 bases). The CDR3 length is 11 residues. The V end lost 6 bases, the J end lost 14 bases, and 16 bases lay between the germline ends. The CDR3 spells CASSRPGVKYF. The CDR3 DNA sequence: TGTGCCAGCAGCCGACCGGGGGTTAAATACTTC.

This chain connects TRBV11-3 to TRBJ1-4; TRBD1 is a possible D gene (5 bases). The CDR3 is 16 amino acids. CDR1 is SGHNT and CDR2 is YENEEA in the germline V gene. V was trimmed by 0 bases and J by 9 bases, leaving 17 bases between them. CDR3 in amino acids: CASSLDERGSWKKLFF. Here the CDR3 DNA reads TGTGCCAGCAGCTTAGATGAAAGGGGCTCGTGGAAAAAACTGTTTTTT.

This clonotype was detected a few times. The chain carries TRBV28 and TRBJ2-7; TRBD2 aligns across 9 bases. Trimming took 6 bases from V and 1 from J; bases not matched to a gene: 7. CDR3 size: 15 residues. In germline, CDR1 is MDHEN, CDR2 SYDVKM. In nucleotides, the CDR3 is TGTGCCAGCAGCGCTGGGACTAGCTCTTCCTACGAGCAGTACTTC. It specifies CASSAGTSSSYEQYF.

The CDR3 here is CASSSAGYNEQFF. Here the CDR3 DNA reads TGTGCCAGCAGCTCCGCGGGTTACAATGAGCAGTTCTTC. The V gene is TRBV7-2, the J gene TRBJ2-1; D perhaps matches TRBD2 (5 bases). Germline CDR1 is SGHTA and CDR2 is FQGNSA. The CDR3 covers 13 residues. The ends were cut back, 4 bases at V and 4 bases at J, with 8 bases in the middle.

J is TRBJ2-7 and V is TRBV13, with 7 bases that match TRBD1. The length of the CDR3 is 19 residues. From germline, CDR1 is PRHDT and CDR2 FYEKMQ (reference sequence). Losses at the gene ends were 1 base for V and 6 bases for J; bases not matched to a gene: 21. The CDR3 reads CASSLEDPNRDRFRCEQYV. DNA of the CDR3: TGTGCCAGCAGCTTAGAGGACCCAAACCGGGACAGATTTCGTTGCGAGCAGTACGTC.

The chain uses TRBV6-4 and TRBJ1-1; D perhaps matches TRBD1 (6 bases). V lost 6 bases and J 3 bases, leaving 11 bases between the germline ends. Germline lookup yields CDR1 MRHNA and CDR2 SNTAGT. The length of the CDR3 is 13 residues. CDR3 sequence: CASSDRRDTEAFF. CDR3 coding DNA: TGTGCCAGCAGCGACAGGCGGGACACTGAAGCTTTCTTT.

This rearrangement joins TRBV7-2 to TRBJ2-3, with 11 bases lining up with TRBD2. The CDR3 has 16 amino acids. CDR1 is SGHTA and CDR2 is FQGNSA in the germline V gene. J gave up 4 bases and V 5 bases, and 8 bases lay outside the gene matches. CDR3 sequence reads: CASSVLAGVRADTQYF. CDR3 DNA: TGTGCCAGCAGCGTACTAGCGGGAGTCCGGGCAGATACGCAGTATTTT.

This clonotype has a handful of counts. The rearrangement links TRBV18 to TRBJ1-2; D is perhaps TRBD1 (6 bases). CDR1 is KGHSH and CDR2 is LQKENI in the germline V gene. CDR3 length: 14 residues. Trimming removed 3 bases at V and 0 bases at J, with 8 bases between. DNA of the CDR3: TGTGCCAGCTCACCGGGACAACCTAACTATGGCTACACCTTC. Translating gives CASSPGQPNYGYTF. Using reference TRBV18 and TRBJ1-2 for the parts outside the CDR3, the full variable domain is NAGVMQNPRHLVRRRGQEARLRCSPMKGHSHVYWYRQLPEEGLKFMVYLQKENIIDESGMPKERFSAEFPKEGPSILRIQQVVRGDSAAYFCASSPGQPNYGYTFGSGTRLTVV.

This chain's CDR3 is CASSAPLFGGLSYNEQFF. The CDR3 nucleotides are TGTGCCAGCAGTGCCCCTCTCTTTGGGGGGCTTTCCTACAATGAGCAGTTCTTC. The chain carries TRBV28 and TRBJ2-1; either TRBD1 or TRBD2 may supply D (6 bases each). This CDR3 is built from 18 residues. Germline lookup yields CDR1 MDHEN and CDR2 SYDVKM. The V end was cut by 5 bases, the J end by 1 base, with 21 bases between.

The chain couples TRBV12-3 or TRBV12-4 to TRBJ1-4; possible D gene TRBD1, 6 bases. Trimming took off 6 bases at V and 4 bases at J, with 12 bases between the two ends. The CDR3 extends over 14 amino acids. CDR3 in amino acids: CASSPGQVNEKLFF. The CDR3 bases are TGTGCCAGCAGCCCGGGACAAGTTAATGAAAAACTGTTTTTT.

This clonotype occurred a few times. The chain links TRBV7-6 to TRBJ2-7; 12 bases map to TRBD2. J lost 2 bases, V lost 5 bases, and 13 bases had no gene match. The CDR3 loop spans 18 amino acids. Germline V gene data show CDR1 as SGHVS and CDR2 as FNYEAQ. This chain's CDR3 is CASSPLVPSGRETYEQYF. CDR3 in DNA: TGTGCCAGCAGCCCACTTGTCCCTAGCGGGAGGGAAACCTACGAGCAGTACTTC.

This clonotype was recorded a few times. The chain uses TRBV6-2 or TRBV6-3 and TRBJ2-7, with D tentatively TRBD1 (6 bases). In germline, CDR1 is MNHEY, CDR2 SVGEGT. The V end lost 10 bases, the J end lost 6 bases, and 19 bases lay between the germline ends. The CDR3 runs 13 residues. DNA of the CDR3: TGTGCCATCTCATCCCGCAGGGGCCGCGAGCAGTACTTC. Encoded protein: CAISSRRGREQYF.

The chain couples TRBV5-4 to TRBJ2-2; D gene unclear. Germline lookup yields CDR1 SGHNT and CDR2 YYREEE (reference sequence). The V end was cut by 4 bases, the J end by 4 bases, with 8 bases between. The CDR3 runs to 13 residues. CDR3 DNA: TGTGCCAGCAGCAAACCTAGCACCGGGGAGCTGTTTTTT. As protein: CASSKPSTGELFF. The full variable domain, completed using reference TRBV5-4 and TRBJ2-2, is ETGVTQSPTHLIKTRGQQVTLRCSSQSGHNTVSWYQQALGQGPQFIFQYYREEENGRGNFPPRFSGLQFPNYSSELNVNALELDDSALYLCASSKPSTGELFFGEGSRLTVL.

This clonotype was seen a handful of times. The gene calls are TRBV6-2 or TRBV6-3 and TRBJ2-2; 8 nucleotides line up with TRBD1. The V and J ends lost 5 bases and 6 bases, in that order; junction bases with no gene match: 17. The CDR3 runs 18 residues. Germline CDR1 reads MNHEY; CDR2 reads SVGEGT. The DNA for the CDR3 is TGTGCCAGCAGTACCATCTCTGGCGGCAGGGGGCGCCCCGGGGAGCTGTTTTTT. It specifies CASSTISGGRGRPGELFF.

The rearrangement uses TRBV29-1 and TRBJ2-6; possible D gene TRBD2, 5 bases. Per germline, CDR1 SQVTM and CDR2 ANQGSEA. Deletions cut 3 bases from V and 2 bases from J, with 5 bases between. The CDR3 is made up of 13 amino acids. The CDR3 sequence: CSVERAGANVLTF. In nucleotides, the CDR3 is TGCAGCGTTGAGAGGGCTGGGGCCAACGTCCTGACTTTC.

The V call is TRBV19, the J call TRBJ2-3; D is uncertain. CDR1 is LNHDA and CDR2 is SQIVND in the germline V gene (reference sequence). Between the trimmed V and J ends, which lost 4 bases and 3 bases, there was a span of 17 bases. This CDR3 contains 16 residues. The CDR3 spells CASSTSQASSTDTQYF. CDR3 nucleotide sequence: TGTGCCAGTAGTACCTCCCAGGCCAGTTCAACAGATACGCAGTATTTT.

This chain uses TRBV2 with TRBJ1-4; TRBD1 is a possible D gene (5 bases). CDR3 length: 14 amino acids. Per germline, CDR1 SNHLY and CDR2 FYNNEI. The germline V and J ends were trimmed by 7 bases and 5 bases, with 14 bases remaining between them. CDR3 bases: TGTGCCAGCACCCGTGGGGGACCCAATGAAAAACTGTTTTTT. Translating it yields CASTRGGPNEKLFF. Looking up the rest from reference TRBV2 and TRBJ1-4 gives the full variable domain: EPEVTQTPSHQVTQMGQEVILRCVPISNHLYFYWYRQILGQKVEFLVSFYNNEISEKSEIFDDQFSVERPDGSNFTLKIRSTKLEDSAMYFCASTRGGPNEKLFFGSGTQLSVL.

The V and J genes are TRBV15 and TRBJ2-5; D perhaps matches TRBD1 (6 bases). The V end was cut by 6 bases, the J end by 1 base, with 12 bases between. Per germline, CDR1 LNHNV and CDR2 YYDKDF (reference sequence). CDR3 size: 14 residues. DNA of the CDR3: TGTGCCACCAGACTTCAGGGGACCCAAGAGACCCAGTACTTC. Translation: CATRLQGTQETQYF.

The V gene is TRBV7-9, the J gene TRBJ2-2; D gene unclear. The V and J ends lost 3 bases and 5 bases respectively, with 13 bases between them. The CDR3 has 15 amino acids. Looked up from germline, CDR1 is SEHNR and CDR2 is FQNEAQ (reference sequence). The CDR3 loop is CASSLASLPTGELFF. Written as DNA, the CDR3 is TGTGCCAGCAGCTTGGCCTCCCTACCGACCGGGGAGCTGTTTTTT.

The chain is built from TRBV27 and TRBJ1-3; D gene uncertain. The CDR3 extends over 14 amino acids. Trimming left V 5 bases short and J 4 bases short, with 12 bases between. Per the germline V gene, CDR1 is MNHEY and CDR2 is SMNVEV (reference sequence). The CDR3 region is CASSPKGSGNTIYF. In DNA, the CDR3 is TGTGCCAGCAGTCCGAAGGGATCGGGAAACACCATATATTTT.

The CDR3 bases are TGTGCCAGCAGTGAAGGGATGGCCCCAAAACTGTTTTTT. It translates to CASSEGMAPKLFF. The genes are TRBV6-1 and TRBJ1-4; D uncertain. The length of the CDR3 is 13 residues. Germline V lookup: CDR1 MNHNS, CDR2 SASEGT. Between the trimmed V and J ends, which lost 1 base and 10 bases, there was a span of 10 bases.

At least ten counts were recorded for this clonotype. The chain combines TRBV7-6 with TRBJ2-2; no clear D gene. Deletions cut 3 bases from V and 4 bases from J, with 6 bases between. Germline V gene sequence: CDR1 SGHVS, CDR2 FNYEAQ. The CDR3 is 13 residues long. For the CDR3, the DNA is TGTGCCAGCAGCTTTACAGTCACCGGGGAGCTGTTTTTT. Translated: CASSFTVTGELFF.

This clonotype was seen many times. J is TRBJ1-2 and V is TRBV4-1; possibly TRBD1 for D (5 bases). The V and J ends lost 1 base and 7 bases respectively, with 31 bases between them. This CDR3 is 20 amino acids long. CDR1 is MGHRA and CDR2 is YSYEKL in the germline V gene. CDR3 bases: TGCGCCAGCAGCCAAGCCTCTATGTGGGGCCAGGACGTATTTTCGGGTGGCTACACCTTC. Protein: CASSQASMWGQDVFSGGYTF.